This is a list of T cell receptor beta chains from one sample in a study of T cells after yellow fever vaccination. TCRdb itself ran the 5' RACE reads through MiXCR, one entry per CDR3 protein. The sample records approximately 510,000 distinct CDR3 sequences, 21% being singletons. The sequencing here drew on PBMCs, taken more than 20 days after the first yellow fever vaccination. The receptors were gathered from a man aged 18 to 29 who received the YFV17D yellow fever vaccine. Both conserved end residues are trimmed from each CDR3.

v_gene	j_gene	CDR3aa
TRBV4-3	TRBJ2-5	ASSQDEERGGRETQY
TRBV2	TRBJ2-5	AVAFTGTGETQY
TRBV5-4	TRBJ2-5	ASSFKGGETQY
TRBV10-3	TRBJ2-3	AISGGTSGGFTDTQY
TRBV18	TRBJ2-2	ASSPWQHYTGELF
TRBV5-1	TRBJ2-1	ASSLGSGGIYNEQF
TRBV18	TRBJ1-6	ASSPDRPYNSPLH
TRBV5-1	TRBJ2-1	ASSLYPQGTLNNEQF
TRBV20-1	TRBJ2-7	SARDLGQGIYEQY
TRBV27	TRBJ1-2	ASSETGGYGYT
TRBV15	TRBJ2-1	ATSMAINNEQF
TRBV7-2	TRBJ2-2	ASGGNAGGGELF
TRBV30	TRBJ2-3	AWSIAGGKDTQY
TRBV20-1	TRBJ1-4	SAPRDRTTNEKLF
TRBV10-3	TRBJ1-3	AMGTGLTIY
TRBV12-3/TRBV12-4	TRBJ2-1	ASSSASGGSYNEQF
TRBV10-1	TRBJ2-3	ASSGTGFLDTQY
TRBV5-8	TRBJ2-1	ASSPPGASGYNEQF
TRBV12-3/TRBV12-4	TRBJ2-7	ASRPGGFPYEQY
TRBV3-1	TRBJ2-3	ASSQGQGRLSTDTQY
TRBV5-1	TRBJ2-1	ASSQDGAPGSDEQF
TRBV28	TRBJ2-2	ATRVPGLPGELF
TRBV10-3	TRBJ2-3	AISDGQPDTQY
TRBV5-1	TRBJ2-7	ASSPGNEQY
TRBV18	TRBJ1-1	ASSPRGAKEEAF
TRBV9	TRBJ2-2	ASSVERGWTGELF
TRBV3-1	TRBJ1-4	ASSQGPGTWPMF